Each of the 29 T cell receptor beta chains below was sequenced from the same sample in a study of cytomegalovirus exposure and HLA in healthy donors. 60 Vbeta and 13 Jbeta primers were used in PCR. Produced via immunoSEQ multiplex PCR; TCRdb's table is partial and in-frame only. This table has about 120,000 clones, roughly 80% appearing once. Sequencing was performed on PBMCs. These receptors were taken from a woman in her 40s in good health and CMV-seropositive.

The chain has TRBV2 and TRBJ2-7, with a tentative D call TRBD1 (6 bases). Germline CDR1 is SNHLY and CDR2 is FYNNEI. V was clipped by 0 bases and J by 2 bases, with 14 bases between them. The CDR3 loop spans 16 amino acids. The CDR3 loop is CASSEARQAGTYEQYF. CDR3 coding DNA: TGTGCCAGCAGTGAAGCGAGACAGGCCGGGACCTACGAGCAGTACTTC.

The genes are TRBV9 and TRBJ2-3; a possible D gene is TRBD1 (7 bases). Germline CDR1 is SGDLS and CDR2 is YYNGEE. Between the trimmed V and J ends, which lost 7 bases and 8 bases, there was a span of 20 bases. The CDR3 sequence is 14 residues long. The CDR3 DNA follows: TGTGCCAGCGCCCGGGACAGTGGGCGGGGTACGCAGTATTTT. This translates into CASARDSGRGTQYF.

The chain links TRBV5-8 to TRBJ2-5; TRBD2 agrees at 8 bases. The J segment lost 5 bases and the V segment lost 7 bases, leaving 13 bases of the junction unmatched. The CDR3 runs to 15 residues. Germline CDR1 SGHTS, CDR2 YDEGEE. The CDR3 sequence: CASSRRWAGGETQYF. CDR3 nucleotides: TGTGCCAGCTCCAGGCGGTGGGCGGGAGGCGAGACCCAGTACTTC.

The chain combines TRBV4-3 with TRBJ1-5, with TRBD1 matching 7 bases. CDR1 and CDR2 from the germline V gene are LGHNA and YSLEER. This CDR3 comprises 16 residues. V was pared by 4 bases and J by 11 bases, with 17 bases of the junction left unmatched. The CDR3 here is CASSLEPGQLDGTQHF. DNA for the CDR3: TGCGCCAGCAGCCTAGAACCGGGACAGCTGGACGGGACCCAGCATTTT.

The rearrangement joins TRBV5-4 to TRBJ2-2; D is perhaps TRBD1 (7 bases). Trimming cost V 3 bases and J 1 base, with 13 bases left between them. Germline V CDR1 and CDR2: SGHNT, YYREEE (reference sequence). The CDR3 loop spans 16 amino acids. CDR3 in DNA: TGTGCCAGCAGCTCGCGGGACAGCCAGAACACCGGGGAGCTGTTTTTT. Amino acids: CASSSRDSQNTGELFF.

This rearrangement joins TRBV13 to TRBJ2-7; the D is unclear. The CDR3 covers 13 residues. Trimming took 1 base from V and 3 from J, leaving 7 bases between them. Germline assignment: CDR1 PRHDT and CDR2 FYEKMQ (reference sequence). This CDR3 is CASSLAGYYEQYF. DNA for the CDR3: TGTGCCAGCAGCTTAGCGGGTTACTACGAGCAGTACTTC.

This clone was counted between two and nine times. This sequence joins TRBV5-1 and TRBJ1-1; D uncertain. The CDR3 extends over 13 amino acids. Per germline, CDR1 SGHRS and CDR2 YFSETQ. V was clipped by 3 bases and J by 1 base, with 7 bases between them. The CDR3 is CASSSPGNTEAFF. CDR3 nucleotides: TGCGCCAGCAGCTCCCCAGGGAACACTGAAGCTTTCTTT.

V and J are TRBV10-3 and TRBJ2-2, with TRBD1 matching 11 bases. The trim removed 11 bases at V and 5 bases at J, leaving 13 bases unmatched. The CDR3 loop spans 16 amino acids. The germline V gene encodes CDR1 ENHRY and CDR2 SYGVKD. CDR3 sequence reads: CASRTGGAPGTGELFF. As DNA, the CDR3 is TGTGCCTCTAGGACAGGGGGCGCCCCGGGAACCGGGGAGCTGTTTTTT.

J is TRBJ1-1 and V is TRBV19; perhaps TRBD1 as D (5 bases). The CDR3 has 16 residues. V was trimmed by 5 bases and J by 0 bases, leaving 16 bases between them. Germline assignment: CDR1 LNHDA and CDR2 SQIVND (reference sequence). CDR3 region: CASSSPAGGMNTEAFF. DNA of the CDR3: TGTGCCAGTAGTTCCCCAGCCGGGGGGATGAACACTGAAGCTTTCTTT.

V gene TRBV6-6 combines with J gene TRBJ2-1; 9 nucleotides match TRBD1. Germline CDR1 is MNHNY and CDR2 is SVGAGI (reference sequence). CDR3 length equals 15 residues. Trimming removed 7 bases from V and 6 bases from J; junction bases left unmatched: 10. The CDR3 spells CASKTWDREVNEQFF. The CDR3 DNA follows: TGTGCCAGCAAAACTTGGGACAGGGAGGTCAATGAGCAGTTCTTC.

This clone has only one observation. The CDR3 DNA follows: TGCGCCAGCAGCCAAGAGGGGACAGCAGCCTCTGGAAACACCATATATTTT. As protein: CASSQEGTAASGNTIYF. This chain uses TRBV4-3 with TRBJ1-3; 7 bases align to TRBD1. In germline, CDR1 is LGHNA, CDR2 YSLEER. Trimming took 0 bases from V and 0 from J; bases not matched to a gene: 5. The CDR3 loop spans 17 amino acids.

This CDR3 is CASSLGTGVETQYF. As DNA, the CDR3 is TGTGCCAGCAGCTTAGGAACGGGAGTGGAGACCCAGTACTTC. V and J are TRBV7-8 and TRBJ2-5; D is perhaps TRBD2 (6 bases). Per the germline V gene, CDR1 is SGHVS and CDR2 is FQNEAQ. Trimming pared 1 base from V and 5 bases from J, leaving 11 bases between. The CDR3 runs to 14 residues.

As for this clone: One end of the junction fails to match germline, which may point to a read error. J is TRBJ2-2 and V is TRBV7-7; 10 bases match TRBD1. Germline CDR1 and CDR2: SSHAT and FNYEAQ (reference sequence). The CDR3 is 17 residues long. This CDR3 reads CASSSGTGVVRTGELFF. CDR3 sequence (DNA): TGTGCTAGCAGCAGCGGGACAGGGGTTGTGCGCACCGGGGAGCTGTTTTTT.

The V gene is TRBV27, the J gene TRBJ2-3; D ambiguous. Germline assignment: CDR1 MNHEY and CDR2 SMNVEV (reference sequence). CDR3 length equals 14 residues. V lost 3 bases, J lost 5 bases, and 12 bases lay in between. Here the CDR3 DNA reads TGTGCCAGCAGTTTGAAGAGCCCGGGAGATACGCAGTATTTT. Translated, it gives CASSLKSPGDTQYF.

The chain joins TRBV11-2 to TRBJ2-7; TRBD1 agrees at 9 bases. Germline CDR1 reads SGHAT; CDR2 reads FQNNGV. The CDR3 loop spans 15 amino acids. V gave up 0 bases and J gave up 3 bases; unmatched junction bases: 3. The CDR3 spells CASSLDRGQGYEQYF. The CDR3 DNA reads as TGTGCCAGCAGCTTAGATCGGGGACAGGGCTACGAGCAGTACTTC.

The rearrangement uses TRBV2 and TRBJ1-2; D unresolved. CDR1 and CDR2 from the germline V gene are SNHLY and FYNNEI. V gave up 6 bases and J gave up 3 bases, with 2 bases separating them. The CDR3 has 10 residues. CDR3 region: CASSDYGYTF. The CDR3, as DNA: TGTGCCAGCAGCGACTATGGCTACACCTTC.

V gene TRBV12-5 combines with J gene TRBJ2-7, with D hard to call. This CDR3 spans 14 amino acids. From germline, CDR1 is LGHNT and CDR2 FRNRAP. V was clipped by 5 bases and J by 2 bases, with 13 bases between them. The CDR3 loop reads CASGPPDKTYEQYF. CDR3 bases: TGTGCTAGTGGTCCTCCCGACAAGACCTACGAGCAGTACTTC. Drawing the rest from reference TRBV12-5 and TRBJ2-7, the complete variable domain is DARVTQTPRHKVTEMGQEVTMRCQPILGHNTVFWYRQTMMQGLELLAYFRNRAPLDDSGMPKDRFSAEMPDATLATLKIQPSEPRDSAVYFCASGPPDKTYEQYFGPGTRLTVT.

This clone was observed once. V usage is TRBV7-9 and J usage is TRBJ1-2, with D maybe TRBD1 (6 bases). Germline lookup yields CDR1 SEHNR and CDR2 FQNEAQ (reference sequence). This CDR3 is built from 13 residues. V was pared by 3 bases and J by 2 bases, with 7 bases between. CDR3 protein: CASSFGQNYGYTF. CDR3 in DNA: TGTGCCAGCAGCTTCGGACAGAACTATGGCTACACCTTC.

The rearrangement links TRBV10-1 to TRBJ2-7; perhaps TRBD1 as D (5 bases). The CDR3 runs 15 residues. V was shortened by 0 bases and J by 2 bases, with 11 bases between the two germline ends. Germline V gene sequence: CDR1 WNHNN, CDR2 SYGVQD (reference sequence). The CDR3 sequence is CASSESVDTAYEQYF. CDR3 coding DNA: TGCGCCAGCAGTGAGTCGGTGGACACAGCCTACGAGCAGTACTTC.

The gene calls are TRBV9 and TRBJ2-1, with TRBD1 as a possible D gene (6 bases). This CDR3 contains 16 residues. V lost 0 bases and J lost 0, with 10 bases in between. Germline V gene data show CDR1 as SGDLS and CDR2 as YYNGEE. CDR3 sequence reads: CASSVAGQISYNEQFF. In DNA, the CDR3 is TGTGCCAGCAGCGTAGCCGGACAGATCTCCTACAATGAGCAGTTCTTC.

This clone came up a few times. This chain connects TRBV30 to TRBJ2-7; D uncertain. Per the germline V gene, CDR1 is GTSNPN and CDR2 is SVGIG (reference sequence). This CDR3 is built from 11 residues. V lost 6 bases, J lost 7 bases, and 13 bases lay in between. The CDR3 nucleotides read TGTGCCTGCTCACACTACGAGGAGCAGTACTTC. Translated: CACSHYEEQYF.

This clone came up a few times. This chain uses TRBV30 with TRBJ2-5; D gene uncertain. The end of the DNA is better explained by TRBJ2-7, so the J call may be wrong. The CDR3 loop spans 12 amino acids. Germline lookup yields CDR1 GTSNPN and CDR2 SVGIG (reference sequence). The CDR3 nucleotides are TGTGCCTGGAGTGGAACGAACTACGAGCAGTACTTC. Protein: CAWSGTNYEQYF.

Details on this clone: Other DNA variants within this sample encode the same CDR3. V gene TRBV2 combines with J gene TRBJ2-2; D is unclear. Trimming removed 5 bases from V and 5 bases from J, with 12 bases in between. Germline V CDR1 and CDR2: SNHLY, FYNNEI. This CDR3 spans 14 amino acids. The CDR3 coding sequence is TGTGCCAGCAGTATTTCCGAGAGGACCGGGGAGCTGTTTTTT. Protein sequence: CASSISERTGELFF.

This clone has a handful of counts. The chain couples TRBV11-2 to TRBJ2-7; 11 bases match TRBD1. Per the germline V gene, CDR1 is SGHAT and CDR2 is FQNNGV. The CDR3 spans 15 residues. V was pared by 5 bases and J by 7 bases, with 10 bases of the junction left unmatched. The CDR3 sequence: CASSRGDRGVREQYF. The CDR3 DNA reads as TGTGCCAGCAGCCGGGGGGACAGGGGGGTAAGAGAGCAGTACTTC.

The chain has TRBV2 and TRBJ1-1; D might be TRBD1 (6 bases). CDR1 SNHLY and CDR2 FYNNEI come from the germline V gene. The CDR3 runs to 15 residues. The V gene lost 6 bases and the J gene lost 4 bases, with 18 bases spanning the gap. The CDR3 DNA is TGTGCCAGCAGCCCCGAGGGGATAGGGGGCACTGAAGCTTTCTTT. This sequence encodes CASSPEGIGGTEAFF.

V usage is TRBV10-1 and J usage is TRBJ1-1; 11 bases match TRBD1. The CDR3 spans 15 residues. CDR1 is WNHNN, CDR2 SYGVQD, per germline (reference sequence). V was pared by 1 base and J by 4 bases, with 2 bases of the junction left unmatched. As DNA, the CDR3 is TGCGCCAGCAGTGAGTTCGGACAGGGGGCCACTGAAGCTTTCTTT. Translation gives CASSEFGQGATEAFF.

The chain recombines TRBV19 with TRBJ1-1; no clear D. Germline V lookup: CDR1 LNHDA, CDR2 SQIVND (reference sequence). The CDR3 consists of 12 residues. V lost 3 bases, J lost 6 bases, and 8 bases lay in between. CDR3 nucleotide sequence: TGTGCCAGTAGTATGAGTAACGCTGAAGCTTTCTTT. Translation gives CASSMSNAEAFF.

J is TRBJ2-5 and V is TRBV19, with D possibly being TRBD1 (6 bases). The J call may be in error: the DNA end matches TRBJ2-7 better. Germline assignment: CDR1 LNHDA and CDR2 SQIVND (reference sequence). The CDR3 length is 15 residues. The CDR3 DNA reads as TGTGCCAGTAGTATTGGGCAGGGGCCACCCTACGAGCAGTACTTC. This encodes CASSIGQGPPYEQYF.

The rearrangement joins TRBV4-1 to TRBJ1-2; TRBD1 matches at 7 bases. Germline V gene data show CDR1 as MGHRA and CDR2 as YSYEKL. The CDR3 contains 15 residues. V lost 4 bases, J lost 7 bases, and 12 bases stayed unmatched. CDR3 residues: CASSPRDSLRAGYTF. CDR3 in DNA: TGCGCCAGCAGCCCCAGGGACAGCCTCAGGGCTGGCTACACCTTC.